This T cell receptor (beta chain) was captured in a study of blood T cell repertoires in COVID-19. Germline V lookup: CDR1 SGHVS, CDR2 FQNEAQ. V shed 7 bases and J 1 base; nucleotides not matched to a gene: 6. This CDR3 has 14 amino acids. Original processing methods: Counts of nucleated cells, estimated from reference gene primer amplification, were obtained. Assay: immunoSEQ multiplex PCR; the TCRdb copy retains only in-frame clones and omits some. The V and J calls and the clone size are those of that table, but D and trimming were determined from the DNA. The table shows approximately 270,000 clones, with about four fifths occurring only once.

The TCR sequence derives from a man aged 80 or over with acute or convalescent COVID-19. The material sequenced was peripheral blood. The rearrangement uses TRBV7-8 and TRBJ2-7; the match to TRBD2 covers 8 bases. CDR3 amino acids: CASNTGGLSYEQYF. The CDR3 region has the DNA TGTGCCAGCAACACGGGGGGGCTGTCCTACGAGCAGTACTTC.